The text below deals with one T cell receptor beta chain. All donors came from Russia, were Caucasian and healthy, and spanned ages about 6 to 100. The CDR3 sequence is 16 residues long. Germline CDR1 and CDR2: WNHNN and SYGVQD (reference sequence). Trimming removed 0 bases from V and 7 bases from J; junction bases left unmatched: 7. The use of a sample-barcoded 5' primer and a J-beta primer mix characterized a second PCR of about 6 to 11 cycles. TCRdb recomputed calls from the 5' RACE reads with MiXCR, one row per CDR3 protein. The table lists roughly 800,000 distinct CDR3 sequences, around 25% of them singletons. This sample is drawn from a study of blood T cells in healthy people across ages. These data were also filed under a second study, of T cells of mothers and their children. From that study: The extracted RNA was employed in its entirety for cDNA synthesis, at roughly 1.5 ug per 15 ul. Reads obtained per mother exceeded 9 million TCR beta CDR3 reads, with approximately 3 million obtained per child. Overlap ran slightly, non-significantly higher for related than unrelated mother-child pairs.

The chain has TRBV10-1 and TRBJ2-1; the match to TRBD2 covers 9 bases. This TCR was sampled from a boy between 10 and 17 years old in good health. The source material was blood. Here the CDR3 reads CASSESSSGGWNEQFF. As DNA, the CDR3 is TGCGCCAGCAGTGAGTCGAGTAGCGGGGGCTGGAATGAGCAGTTCTTC.